The 27 T cell receptor beta chains below were found in one sample sequenced in a study of T cell changes during pregnancy in multiple sclerosis. Assay: immunoSEQ multiplex PCR; the TCRdb copy retains only in-frame clones and omits some. Among roughly 47,000 clones listed, 80% to 90% were seen once. The input for sequencing was CD4+ T cells from peripheral blood mononuclear cells, taken after pregnancy. These receptor sequences come from a female donor with multiple sclerosis, enrolled in a pregnancy study.

The chain couples TRBV11-2 to TRBJ1-4; D unclear. Germline CDR1 and CDR2: SGHAT and FQNNGV. With 1 base removed from V and 4 bases from J, the gap between germline ends came to 10 bases. The CDR3 length is 15 residues. CDR3 sequence reads: CASSLVGRGNEKLFF. The DNA for the CDR3 is TGTGCCAGCAGCTTAGTGGGTAGAGGTAATGAAAAACTGTTTTTT. The full variable domain, rest sourced from reference TRBV11-2 and TRBJ1-4, is EAGVAQSPRYKIIEKRQSVAFWCNPISGHATLYWYQQILGQGPKLLIQFQNNGVVDDSQLPKDRFSAERLKGVDSTLKIQPAKLEDSAVYLCASSLVGRGNEKLFFGSGTQLSVL.

This clone occurred once. The chain links TRBV30 to TRBJ2-7; TRBD2 agrees at 9 bases. Germline trimming cut 4 bases from V and 3 bases from J; bases unmatched to any gene: 4. Germline values: CDR1 GTSNPN, CDR2 SVGIG (reference sequence). This CDR3 spans 13 amino acids. As DNA, the CDR3 is TGTGCCTGGATGGCGGGAGGGATCTACGAGCAGTACTTC. This gives the protein CAWMAGGIYEQYF.

The chain has TRBV19 and TRBJ2-5; D call uncertain. Germline values: CDR1 LNHDA, CDR2 SQIVND (reference sequence). V was clipped by 5 bases and J by 1 base, with 14 bases between them. This CDR3 is 15 amino acids long. Here the CDR3 reads CASSLSTVRQETQYF. The CDR3 DNA reads as TGTGCCAGTAGTCTCTCGACTGTACGCCAAGAGACCCAGTACTTC.

The gene calls are TRBV5-1 and TRBJ1-2; 7 bases are shared with TRBD1. The germline CDR1 and CDR2 sequences are SGHRS and YFSETQ. The CDR3 contains 13 residues. V was clipped by 3 bases and J by 6 bases; unmatched bases: 5. DNA for the CDR3: TGCGCCAGCAGCTCCGGGGACAGCCATGGCTACACCTTC. It specifies CASSSGDSHGYTF.

V usage is TRBV10-3 and J usage is TRBJ2-2, with a weak D call TRBD1 (5 bases). The germline gives CDR1 ENHRY, CDR2 SYGVKD. The CDR3 runs 13 residues. Deletions cut 6 bases from V and 7 bases from J, with 12 bases between. CDR3 bases: TGTGCCATCAGGGCCCAGGGTAACGGGGAGCTGTTTTTT. Its protein product is CAIRAQGNGELFF.

The rearrangement links TRBV7-9 to TRBJ1-2, with TRBD1 as a possible D gene (6 bases). Germline V CDR1 and CDR2: SEHNR, FQNEAQ (reference sequence). This CDR3 region has 15 residues. Trimming took off 5 bases at V and 5 bases at J, with 18 bases between the two ends. CDR3 amino acids: CASSPGQTALYGYTF. The CDR3, as DNA: TGTGCCAGCAGCCCCGGACAGACCGCCCTTTATGGCTACACCTTC.

The chain couples TRBV5-8 to TRBJ2-3; no clear D gene. Trimming pared 0 bases from V and 3 bases from J, leaving 11 bases between. The CDR3 contains 15 residues. Germline V lookup: CDR1 SGHTS, CDR2 YDEGEE. In DNA, the CDR3 is TGTGCCAGCAGCTTGGCGGCGGTTGGTACAGATACGCAGTATTTT. This gives the protein CASSLAAVGTDTQYF. Variable domain in full (rest from reference TRBV5-8 and TRBJ2-3): EAGVTQSPTHLIKTRGQQATLRCSPISGHTSVYWYQQALGLGLQFLLWYDEGEERNRGNFPPRFSGRQFPNYSSELNVNALELEDSALYLCASSLAAVGTDTQYFGPGTRLTVL.

The CDR3 is CASSLGVANTGELFF. The CDR3 DNA sequence: TGTGCCAGCAGCTTAGGTGTCGCGAACACCGGGGAGCTGTTTTTT. This chain links TRBV7-9 with TRBJ2-2; D is unresolved. Between the trimmed V and J ends, which lost 1 base and 0 bases, there was a span of 6 bases. The germline gives CDR1 SEHNR, CDR2 FQNEAQ (reference sequence). This CDR3 is built from 15 residues. Combining the CDR3 with reference TRBV7-9 and TRBJ2-2 gives the whole variable domain DTGVSQNPRHKITKRGQNVTFRCDPISEHNRLYWYRQTLGQGPEFLTYFQNEAQLEKSRLLSDRFSAERPKGSFSTLEIQRTEQGDSAMYLCASSLGVANTGELFFGEGSRLTVL.

The gene calls are TRBV30 and TRBJ1-3; D is perhaps TRBD1 (5 bases). V was cut by 0 bases and J by 0 bases, with 12 bases left in between. Germline V gene lookup returns CDR1 GTSNPN and CDR2 SVGIG (reference sequence). The CDR3 totals 16 residues. The CDR3 region is CAWSVRQTFSGNTIYF. CDR3 coding DNA: TGTGCCTGGAGTGTACGACAGACCTTCTCTGGAAACACCATATATTTT.

The V and J genes are TRBV4-1 and TRBJ1-2, with TRBD1 matching over 9 bases. The J segment lost 4 bases and the V segment lost 1 base, leaving 4 bases of the junction unmatched. This CDR3 region has 15 residues. Germline V CDR1 and CDR2: MGHRA, YSYEKL. The CDR3 DNA sequence: TGCGCCAGCAGCCAAGGGACAGGGGTTACCTATGGCTACACCTTC. Its protein product is CASSQGTGVTYGYTF.

V gene TRBV7-9 combines with J gene TRBJ1-6; D not resolved. This CDR3 region has 16 residues. The germline V gene encodes CDR1 SEHNR and CDR2 FQNEAQ (reference sequence). The V and J ends lost 3 bases and 8 bases respectively, with 17 bases between them. The CDR3 DNA reads TGTGCCAGCAGCTTGGCTAAGAACCAGCGACATTCACCCCTCCACTTT. Translation: CASSLAKNQRHSPLHF.

This clone has just one count. Here the CDR3 reads CASSVTGQYTGELFF. The DNA for the CDR3 is TGTGCCAGCAGCGTAACAGGTCAATACACCGGGGAGCTGTTTTTT. The V and J genes are TRBV9 and TRBJ2-2; TRBD1 is a possible D gene (5 bases). Germline V gene sequence: CDR1 SGDLS, CDR2 YYNGEE. This CDR3 region has 15 residues. With 1 base removed from V and 3 bases from J, the gap between germline ends came to 10 bases.

V gene TRBV27 combines with J gene TRBJ1-2; the match to TRBD1 covers 10 bases. Germline assignment: CDR1 MNHEY and CDR2 SMNVEV (reference sequence). V was clipped by 2 bases and J by 7 bases; unmatched bases: 7. The CDR3 runs to 15 residues. The chain's CDR3 is CASSLLGQGSSGYTF. The CDR3 nucleotides read TGTGCCAGCAGTTTACTGGGACAGGGGAGTTCTGGCTACACCTTC.

The chain links TRBV5-1 to TRBJ2-7; TRBD2 might be the D (6 bases). Germline V gene lookup returns CDR1 SGHRS and CDR2 YFSETQ. The V gene lost 4 bases and the J gene lost 5 bases, with 16 bases spanning the gap. This CDR3 is 14 amino acids long. Written as DNA, the CDR3 is TGCGCCAGCAGCCTCCAGGGAGGTAGGAACGAGCAGTACTTC. Protein: CASSLQGGRNEQYF.

The chain has TRBV30 and TRBJ1-2; 9 bases are shared with TRBD1. The CDR3 runs to 13 residues. CDR1 is GTSNPN, CDR2 SVGIG, per germline (reference sequence). The V and J ends lost 8 bases and 2 bases, in that order; junction bases with no gene match: 6. The DNA for the CDR3 is TGTGCCCGGTGGGGACAGGGCAACTATGGCTACACCTTC. Translating it yields CARWGQGNYGYTF.

This clone was counted between two and nine times. The chain is built from TRBV5-5 and TRBJ1-2; D is perhaps TRBD1 (6 bases). Per the germline V gene, CDR1 is SGHKS and CDR2 is YYEKEE (reference sequence). V was clipped by 0 bases and J by 4 bases, with 7 bases between them. CDR3 length: 13 amino acids. This CDR3 reads CASSLEDSYGYTF. The CDR3, as DNA: TGTGCCAGCAGCTTGGAGGACAGCTATGGCTACACCTTC.

This CDR3 is CASSVDFGRAYEQYF. DNA for the CDR3: TGTGCCAGCAGCGTAGACTTCGGCAGGGCCTACGAGCAGTACTTC. The chain recombines TRBV9 with TRBJ2-7, with a weak D call TRBD1 (5 bases). The germline V and J ends were trimmed by 0 bases and 2 bases, with 12 bases remaining between them. Germline lookup yields CDR1 SGDLS and CDR2 YYNGEE. The CDR3 totals 15 residues.

This sequence joins TRBV27 and TRBJ2-1; 8 positions agree with TRBD2. Germline CDR1 MNHEY, CDR2 SMNVEV (reference sequence). The CDR3 has 15 residues. Trimming removed 6 bases from V and 1 base from J; junction bases left unmatched: 5. CDR3 in amino acids: CASRSGLASYNEQFF. The CDR3 region has the DNA TGTGCCAGCAGATCAGGACTAGCTTCCTACAATGAGCAGTTCTTC.

This chain links TRBV5-1 with TRBJ2-3, with 10 bases identical to TRBD1. The CDR3 loop spans 15 amino acids. Germline V gene sequence: CDR1 SGHRS, CDR2 YFSETQ. The V gene end was trimmed by 1 base and the J gene end by 6 bases; junction bases not matched to a gene: 5. The CDR3 reads CASSLPGQGIDTQYF. The CDR3 nucleotides are TGCGCCAGCAGCTTGCCGGGACAGGGGATTGATACGCAGTATTTT.

The chain uses TRBV19 and TRBJ1-2, with 7 bases that match TRBD1. The V segment lost 5 bases and the J segment 5 bases; nucleotides outside the gene matches: 14. The germline CDR1 and CDR2 sequences are LNHDA and SQIVND (reference sequence). CDR3 length: 16 residues. The CDR3 loop reads CASSPGPSGQSYGYTF. CDR3 bases: TGTGCCAGTAGTCCGGGTCCATCGGGACAGTCTTATGGCTACACCTTC.

The rearrangement links TRBV19 to TRBJ2-3, with 11 bases lining up with TRBD1. Trimming at V came to 2 bases and at J to 5 bases, leaving 9 bases not matched to a gene. CDR1 is LNHDA, CDR2 SQIVND, per germline (reference sequence). The CDR3 runs to 17 residues. The CDR3 spells CASSINLWTGGKDTQYF. The CDR3 DNA is TGTGCCAGTAGTATAAATCTGTGGACAGGGGGCAAAGATACGCAGTATTTT.

CDR3 sequence reads: CASSVARESYGYTF. CDR3 DNA: TGTGCCAGCAGCGTAGCCCGGGAGTCTTATGGCTACACCTTC. The chain recombines TRBV9 with TRBJ1-2; no clear D. Germline CDR1 is SGDLS and CDR2 is YYNGEE. The CDR3 spans 14 residues. V was trimmed by 0 bases and J by 5 bases, leaving 11 bases between them.

The chain couples TRBV6-1 to TRBJ1-3, with D uncertain. The CDR3 runs 16 residues. With 3 bases removed from V and 2 bases from J, the gap between germline ends came to 14 bases. Germline CDR1 MNHNS, CDR2 SASEGT. CDR3 DNA: TGTGCCAGCAGTGAGATCTCGACGGAGCCTGGAAACACCATATATTTT. It codes for CASSEISTEPGNTIYF.

The V gene is TRBV18, the J gene TRBJ1-1, with a possible D match to TRBD1 (6 bases). Trimming took off 4 bases at V and 2 bases at J, with 14 bases between the two ends. This CDR3 has 15 residues. Germline values: CDR1 KGHSH, CDR2 LQKENI. CDR3 amino acids: CASSLVAGANTEAFF. The CDR3 nucleotides read TGTGCCAGCTCACTGGTGGCAGGGGCCAACACTGAAGCTTTCTTT.

Note on this clone: One junction end disagrees with the germline gene, perhaps due to a read error. The rearrangement links TRBV9 to TRBJ1-1, with D possibly matching TRBD1 (5 bases). CDR1 and CDR2 (germline): SGDLS, YYNGEE. The CDR3 totals 14 residues. CDR3 sequence reads: CASSIRTSGTEAFF. The CDR3 coding sequence is TGTGCCAGCAGCATCAGGACGTCCGGGACTGAAGCTTTTTTT.

The rearrangement joins TRBV2 to TRBJ2-4; tentatively, D is TRBD2 (6 bases). Germline V gives CDR1 SNHLY, CDR2 FYNNEI. The CDR3 spans 18 residues. V lost 5 bases, J lost 0 bases, and 20 bases lay in between. The CDR3 loop reads CASSYLWEVPLAKNIQYF. Here the CDR3 DNA reads TGTGCCAGCAGTTACTTGTGGGAGGTCCCCTTAGCCAAAAACATTCAGTACTTC.

The rearrangement joins TRBV10-3 to TRBJ2-7; 10 positions agree with TRBD1. Germline CDR1 is ENHRY and CDR2 is SYGVKD. V was pared by 9 bases and J by 0 bases, with 5 bases of the junction left unmatched. This CDR3 comprises 14 residues. CDR3 protein: CAIQDRGSSYEQYF. In DNA, the CDR3 is TGTGCCATTCAGGACAGGGGGTCCTCCTACGAGCAGTACTTC.